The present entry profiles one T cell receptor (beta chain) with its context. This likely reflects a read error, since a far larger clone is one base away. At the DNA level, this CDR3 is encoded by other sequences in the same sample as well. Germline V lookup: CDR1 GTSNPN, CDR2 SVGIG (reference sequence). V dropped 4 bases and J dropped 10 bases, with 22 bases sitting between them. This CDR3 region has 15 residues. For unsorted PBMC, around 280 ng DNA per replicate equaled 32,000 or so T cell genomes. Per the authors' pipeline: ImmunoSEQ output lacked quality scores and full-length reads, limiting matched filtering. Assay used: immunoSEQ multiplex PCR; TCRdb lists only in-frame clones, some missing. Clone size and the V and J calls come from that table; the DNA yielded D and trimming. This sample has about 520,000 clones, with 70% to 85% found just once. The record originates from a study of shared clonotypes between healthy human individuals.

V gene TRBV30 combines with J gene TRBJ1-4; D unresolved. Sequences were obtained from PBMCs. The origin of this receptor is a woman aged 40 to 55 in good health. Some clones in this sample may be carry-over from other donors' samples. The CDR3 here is CAWKRESLLGGKLFF. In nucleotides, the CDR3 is TGTGCCTGGAAGAGGGAATCACTCCTAGGCGGAAAACTGTTTTTT.